The 23 T cell receptor beta chains in this list originate from one sample, sequenced in a study of blood T cell repertoires in COVID-19. The assay was immunoSEQ multiplex PCR, and TCRdb's table has in-frame clones only and misses some. The repertoire holds 70,000 or so clones, 70% to 85% seen once, with under 40% in the top ten. Input material: peripheral blood. The receptors derive from a woman in her seventies with acute or convalescent COVID-19.

The rearrangement links TRBV5-1 to TRBJ2-7; 8 positions match TRBD2. The ends lost 0 bases at V and 6 bases at J; junction bases unmatched: 5. The CDR3 totals 14 residues. Per germline, CDR1 SGHRS and CDR2 YFSETQ. CDR3 in DNA: TGCGCCAGCAGCTTGGCCACTAGCGGAGGCGAGCAGTACTTC. Translated, it gives CASSLATSGGEQYF.

CDR3 bases: TGTGCCAGCAGCGACAGATTATACACTGAAGCTTTCTTT. This translates into CASSDRLYTEAFF. The chain has TRBV6-5 and TRBJ1-1, with a tentative D call TRBD1 (5 bases). V was pared by 6 bases and J by 3 bases, with 11 bases between. Looked up from germline, CDR1 is MNHEY and CDR2 is SVGAGI. This CDR3 spans 13 amino acids.

The rearrangement uses TRBV7-8 and TRBJ2-7; D is possibly TRBD1 (6 bases). V shed 5 bases and J shed 0 bases, with 17 bases lying between them. The CDR3 loop spans 16 amino acids. The germline V gene has CDR1 SGHVS and CDR2 FQNEAQ. CDR3 loop: CASSPPGTGLSYEQYF. The DNA of the CDR3 is TGTGCCAGCAGCCCGCCCGGTACAGGGCTCTCCTACGAGCAGTACTTC.

The chain employs TRBV5-1 and TRBJ1-1; D uncertain. This CDR3 comprises 15 residues. The germline gives CDR1 SGHRS, CDR2 YFSETQ. Trimming took 0 bases from V and 3 from J, leaving 12 bases between them. The CDR3 bases are TGCGCCAGCAGCTTGGCACCGGGGATGGACACTGAAGCTTTCTTT. It is translated as CASSLAPGMDTEAFF.

The CDR3 DNA reads TGTGCCAGCAGTGAAGCGGGGAGGCCAGGAAACACCATATATTTT. Protein sequence: CASSEAGRPGNTIYF. The rearrangement joins TRBV6-1 to TRBJ1-3, with D hard to call. V lost 0 bases, J lost 4 bases, and 10 bases lay in between. Germline CDR1 is MNHNS and CDR2 is SASEGT. The CDR3 runs to 15 residues.

This clone was counted a few times. The junction shows a germline mismatch at one end, possibly a read error. This chain joins TRBV6-1 and TRBJ2-2; D might be TRBD1 (7 bases). There are 17 residues in the CDR3. Germline CDR1 reads MNHNS; CDR2 reads SASEGT. CDR3 loop: CAISAGQTTVGTGELFF. DNA of the CDR3: TGTGCCATCAGTGCGGGACAGACGACGGTGGGCACCGGGGAGCTGTTTTTT.

V gene TRBV7-2 combines with J gene TRBJ2-4; 11 bases are shared with TRBD2. The CDR3 consists of 15 residues. CDR1 and CDR2 from the germline V gene are SGHTA and FQGNSA. V lost 1 base and J lost 15; bases outside the gene matches: 11. CDR3 amino acids: CASSLGERLAGGVYF. CDR3 coding DNA: TGTGCCAGCAGCTTAGGGGAGCGCCTAGCGGGAGGAGTGTACTTC.

The chain carries TRBV19 and TRBJ1-2; D is ambiguous. Germline-derived CDR1 and CDR2 are LNHDA and SQIVND (reference sequence). V was shortened by 6 bases and J by 5 bases, with 16 bases between the two germline ends. This CDR3 is built from 14 residues. CDR3 nucleotides: TGTGCCAGTAGCAGAGCAACAGAAGATTATGGCTACACCTTC. This gives the protein CASSRATEDYGYTF.

This chain links TRBV30 with TRBJ1-5, with 10 nucleotides matching TRBD1. After removal of 1 base from V and 7 bases from J, the junction contained 7 bases not matched to a gene. From germline, CDR1 is GTSNPN and CDR2 SVGIG (reference sequence). The CDR3 spans 15 residues. CDR3 nucleotide sequence: TGTGCCTGGAGTGCCGGGACAGGGGTCGGACAGCCCCAGCATTTT. This codes for CAWSAGTGVGQPQHF.

The chain couples TRBV15 to TRBJ2-1; 10 bases map to TRBD2. The CDR3 runs 17 residues. Trimming at V came to 1 base and at J to 0 bases, leaving 3 bases not matched to a gene. Germline assignment: CDR1 LNHNV and CDR2 YYDKDF (reference sequence). The CDR3 region has the DNA TGTGCCACCAGCAGAGCTATAGCGGGAGGCTCCTACAATGAGCAGTTCTTC. Translated: CATSRAIAGGSYNEQFF. Based on the CDR3 plus reference TRBV15 and TRBJ2-1, the full variable domain is DAMVIQNPRYQVTQFGKPVTLSCSQTLNHNVMYWYQQKSSQAPKLLFHYYDKDFNNEADTPDNFQSRRPNTSFCFLDIRSPGLGDTAMYLCATSRAIAGGSYNEQFFGPGTRLTVL.

This chain uses TRBV6-5 with TRBJ1-5; TRBD1 aligns across 8 bases. The CDR3 covers 15 residues. The germline CDR1 and CDR2 sequences are MNHEY and SVGAGI. The junction had 6 bases not matched to a gene; V was cut back by 6 bases and J by 2 bases. This CDR3 reads CASRGQALGNQPQHF. Here the CDR3 DNA reads TGTGCCAGCAGGGGACAGGCTTTAGGCAATCAGCCCCAGCATTTT.

The CDR3 coding sequence is TGTGCCAGCAGCGCGTTTTCCGGGACAGCGAACACTGAAGCTTTCTTT. This sequence encodes CASSAFSGTANTEAFF. The gene calls are TRBV11-2 and TRBJ1-1, with 7 positions matching TRBD1. Germline V gene data show CDR1 as SGHAT and CDR2 as FQNNGV. This CDR3 is 16 amino acids long. V lost 5 bases to trimming and J lost 1 base; unmatched junction nucleotides: 10.

This clone showed up just once. The rearrangement links TRBV10-3 to TRBJ2-4, with a weak D call TRBD1 (6 bases). V lost 4 bases to trimming and J lost 7 bases, with 14 bases between them. The CDR3 contains 14 residues. Germline assignment: CDR1 ENHRY and CDR2 SYGVKD. CDR3 region: CAISGGGQTNIQYF. The CDR3, as DNA: TGTGCCATCAGTGGAGGAGGACAGACCAACATTCAGTACTTC.

The gene calls are TRBV18 and TRBJ2-5; no reliable D call. The V gene lost 1 base and the J gene lost 5 bases, with 14 bases spanning the gap. Germline V CDR1 and CDR2: KGHSH, LQKENI. The length of the CDR3 is 15 residues. CDR3 sequence (DNA): TGTGCCAGCTCACCACGGCAGGTCGGTACGGAGACCCAGTACTTC. Translating it yields CASSPRQVGTETQYF.

The chain combines TRBV7-2 with TRBJ1-1, with a tentative D call TRBD1 (5 bases). Per germline, CDR1 SGHTA and CDR2 FQGNSA. The CDR3 runs 13 residues. V was pared by 5 bases and J by 8 bases, with 15 bases between. CDR3 region: CASSRILQGEAFF. The DNA for the CDR3 is TGTGCCAGCAGCCGAATTCTTCAGGGAGAAGCTTTCTTT.

This clone was recorded once. The chain links TRBV7-2 to TRBJ2-2, with a weak D call TRBD1 (5 bases). V dropped 5 bases and J dropped 2 bases, with 15 bases sitting between them. The CDR3 totals 16 residues. The germline CDR1 and CDR2 sequences are SGHTA and FQGNSA. The CDR3 sequence: CASSRTGHINTGELFF. The CDR3 DNA is TGTGCCAGCAGCCGTACCGGACACATCAACACCGGGGAGCTGTTTTTT.

This chain links TRBV30 with TRBJ2-3, with 8 bases lining up with TRBD2. The CDR3 runs to 16 residues. Germline V gene sequence: CDR1 GTSNPN, CDR2 SVGIG (reference sequence). Losses at the gene ends were 0 bases for V and 2 bases for J; bases not matched to a gene: 7. CDR3 sequence reads: CAWSVSLAGNTDTQYF. The DNA for the CDR3 is TGTGCCTGGAGTGTATCTTTAGCGGGAAACACAGATACGCAGTATTTT.

The gene calls are TRBV2 and TRBJ2-5; no clear D gene. Germline CDR1 and CDR2: SNHLY and FYNNEI. The CDR3 runs 11 residues. The V gene lost 5 bases and the J gene lost 3 bases, with 4 bases spanning the gap. The CDR3 nucleotides read TGTGCCAGCAGTCGTAAAGAGACCCAGTACTTC. Translation: CASSRKETQYF.

The V gene is TRBV30, the J gene TRBJ2-7; 7 bases are shared with TRBD2. Germline-derived CDR1 and CDR2 are GTSNPN and SVGIG (reference sequence). With V trimmed by 1 base and J by 9 bases, 6 bases remained unmatched. The CDR3 is 12 amino acids. In DNA, the CDR3 is TGTGCCTGGAGTGGGGGGGGACCGCGGCAGTACTTC. Protein: CAWSGGGPRQYF. Combining the CDR3 with reference TRBV30 and TRBJ2-7 gives the whole variable domain SQTIHQWPATLVQPVGSPLSLECTVEGTSNPNLYWYRQAAGRGLQLLFYSVGIGQISSEVPQNLSASRPQDRQFILSSKKLLLSDSGFYLCAWSGGGPRQYFGPGTRLTVT.

The chain carries TRBV6-5 and TRBJ1-1; TRBD1 agrees at 9 bases. The germline gives CDR1 MNHEY, CDR2 SVGAGI. The CDR3 is 14 residues long. V shed 6 bases and J 2 bases; nucleotides not matched to a gene: 4. In nucleotides, the CDR3 is TGTGCCAGCAGCGCTACAGGGGGCAACACTGAAGCTTTCTTT. Its protein product is CASSATGGNTEAFF.

V gene TRBV9 combines with J gene TRBJ2-2; TRBD1 matches 10 bases. The CDR3 extends over 16 amino acids. Germline lookup yields CDR1 SGDLS and CDR2 YYNGEE. Unmatched junction bases numbered 6, after V lost 4 bases and J lost 3 bases. In nucleotides, the CDR3 is TGTGCCAGCAGCTCATGGACAGGGGGATACACCGGGGAGCTGTTTTTT. Translating it yields CASSSWTGGYTGELFF.

V is TRBV4-1 and J is TRBJ1-1; no clear D. The CDR3 consists of 15 residues. The germline V gene has CDR1 MGHRA and CDR2 YSYEKL. The ends were cut back, 1 base at V and 10 bases at J, with 19 bases in the middle. The CDR3, as DNA: TGCGCCAGCAGCCAAGTTGAGGTCGGAGGGTTACGAGCTTTCTTT. This codes for CASSQVEVGGLRAFF.

The chain couples TRBV4-2 to TRBJ1-1; the D is unclear. The ends were cut back, 4 bases at V and 3 bases at J, with 12 bases in the middle. The germline V gene has CDR1 LGHNA and CDR2 YNFKEQ. This CDR3 is built from 14 residues. The CDR3 sequence: CASSPRGRDTEAFF. CDR3 sequence (DNA): TGTGCCAGCAGCCCCCGTGGGAGGGACACTGAAGCTTTCTTT.